Each of the 10 T cell receptor beta chains below was sequenced from the same sample in a study of blood T cell repertoires in COVID-19. The data were produced by immunoSEQ multiplex PCR, yet TCRdb's version contains in-frame clones alone and is incomplete. Among some 200,000 clones listed, over 75% were seen once. Material: peripheral blood. The receptors shown here come from a man in his fifties with acute or convalescent COVID-19.

The V call is TRBV7-2, the J call TRBJ1-5; no firm D call. The CDR3 extends over 14 amino acids. The germline gives CDR1 SGHTA, CDR2 FQGNSA. Trimming removed 0 bases at V and 5 bases at J, with 8 bases between. CDR3 DNA sequence: TGTGCCAGCAGCTTAGCGGGCAGCTATCAGCCCCAGCATTTT. Translation: CASSLAGSYQPQHF.

The J gene is TRBJ2-2, the V gene TRBV4-1; TRBD2 might be the D (5 bases). The germline V and J ends were trimmed by 0 bases and 6 bases, with 14 bases remaining between them. In germline, CDR1 is MGHRA, CDR2 YSYEKL. The CDR3 is 16 residues long. CDR3: CASSQDSPGNAGELFF. CDR3 DNA: TGCGCCAGCAGCCAAGACAGCCCGGGAAACGCCGGGGAGCTGTTTTTT.

J is TRBJ2-3 and V is TRBV4-2; 8 positions match TRBD2. CDR3 length equals 16 residues. Trimming at V came to 0 bases and at J to 3 bases, leaving 5 bases not matched to a gene. From germline, CDR1 is LGHNA and CDR2 YNFKEQ. For the CDR3, the DNA is TGTGCCAGCAGCCAAGATCCAGCGGGGGTTACAGATACGCAGTATTTT. Amino acids: CASSQDPAGVTDTQYF.

This clone was observed a single time. CDR3 sequence reads: CASSYRGPGNTEAFF. The CDR3 coding sequence is TGTGCCAGCAGTTACAGGGGGCCCGGGAACACTGAAGCTTTCTTT. The V call is TRBV28, the J call TRBJ1-1, with TRBD1 matching over 9 bases. Germline lookup yields CDR1 MDHEN and CDR2 SYDVKM. The CDR3 totals 15 residues. V lost 4 bases and J lost 1; bases outside the gene matches: 4.

V gene TRBV24-1 combines with J gene TRBJ1-2; a possible D gene is TRBD1 (5 bases). With 2 bases removed from V and 8 bases from J, the gap between germline ends came to 8 bases. The CDR3 is 12 residues long. Germline V gene lookup returns CDR1 KGHDR and CDR2 SFDVKD. CDR3 sequence (DNA): TGTGCCACCAGTGATTCCCCAGGGGGCTACACCTTC. Protein sequence: CATSDSPGGYTF.

Remarks on this clone: Within the sample, other DNA sequences also encode this same CDR3. The gene calls are TRBV6-2 or TRBV6-3 and TRBJ1-3; D is unresolved. V was clipped by 2 bases and J by 4 bases, with 3 bases between them. Germline CDR1 reads MNHEY; CDR2 reads SVGEGT. The CDR3 contains 12 residues. This chain's CDR3 is CASSYAGNTIYF. The CDR3 DNA follows: TGTGCCAGCAGTTACGCGGGAAACACCATATATTTT.

The V and J genes are TRBV3-1 (or the pseudogene TRBV3-2) and TRBJ1-3, with unresolved D. The CDR3 is 15 residues long. V dropped 1 base and J dropped 2 bases, with 9 bases sitting between them. Looked up from germline, CDR1 is LGHDT and CDR2 is YNNKEL (reference sequence). CDR3 bases: TGTGCCAGCAGCCAAGGGCCAGAGGCTGGAAACACCATATATTTT. It encodes CASSQGPEAGNTIYF.

Note on this clone: The same CDR3 can be traced to other DNA sequences in this sample. This sequence joins TRBV9 and TRBJ1-5, with a weak D call TRBD1 (5 bases). This CDR3 has 14 amino acids. Germline loops: CDR1 SGDLS, CDR2 YYNGEE. V was pared by 2 bases and J by 2 bases, with 8 bases between. The DNA for the CDR3 is TGTGCCAGCAGCGTCGGGGGAGGCAATCAGCCCCAGCATTTT. Encoded protein: CASSVGGGNQPQHF.

The chain joins TRBV5-1 to TRBJ2-3; the D is unclear. The V end was cut by 0 bases, the J end by 2 bases, with 7 bases between. The CDR3 is 14 amino acids. Germline CDR1 is SGHRS and CDR2 is YFSETQ. For the CDR3, the DNA is TGCGCCAGCAGCTTGGGGAGAGCCACAGATACGCAGTATTTT. Its protein is CASSLGRATDTQYF.

The rearrangement uses TRBV19 and TRBJ2-4, with TRBD1 identical over 9 bases. V shed 7 bases, J shed 1 base, and the junction held 5 bases outside the gene matches. The CDR3 spans 15 residues. The germline CDR1 and CDR2 sequences are LNHDA and SQIVND (reference sequence). The CDR3 sequence: CASTDDRGAKNIQYF. CDR3 sequence (DNA): TGTGCCAGTACAGACGACAGGGGGGCCAAAAACATTCAGTACTTC.